The T cell receptor beta chain described here comes from a study of Ad26.COV2.S vaccination and SARS-CoV-2 variants. Noted treatment: around 19 received Ad26.COV2.S at low or high dose, single or two shots; roughly five received placebo; per-sample allocation not given. Following the first vaccine or placebo injection, samples were taken on day 63. The vaccine delivered Wuhan-strain SARS-CoV-2 spike through an Ad26 vector. Measured with immunoSEQ multiplex PCR; TCRdb has only the in-frame clones, and not every one. The sample yields under 550,000 clones, 90% seen once. This TCR derives from a person between 18 and 65 years old who received the Ad26.COV2.S COVID-19 vaccine or a placebo. Sequencing used peripheral blood, obtained in a trial of Ad26.COV2.S vaccine versus placebo.

DNA for the CDR3: TGCGCCAGCAGCCACCCAGGGGCCTACGAGCAGTACTTC. Its translation is CASSHPGAYEQYF. The chain couples TRBV4-1 to TRBJ2-7; TRBD1 might be the D (6 bases). Trimming cost V 3 bases and J 2 bases, with 8 bases left between them. In germline, CDR1 is MGHRA, CDR2 YSYEKL. CDR3 length: 13 amino acids.